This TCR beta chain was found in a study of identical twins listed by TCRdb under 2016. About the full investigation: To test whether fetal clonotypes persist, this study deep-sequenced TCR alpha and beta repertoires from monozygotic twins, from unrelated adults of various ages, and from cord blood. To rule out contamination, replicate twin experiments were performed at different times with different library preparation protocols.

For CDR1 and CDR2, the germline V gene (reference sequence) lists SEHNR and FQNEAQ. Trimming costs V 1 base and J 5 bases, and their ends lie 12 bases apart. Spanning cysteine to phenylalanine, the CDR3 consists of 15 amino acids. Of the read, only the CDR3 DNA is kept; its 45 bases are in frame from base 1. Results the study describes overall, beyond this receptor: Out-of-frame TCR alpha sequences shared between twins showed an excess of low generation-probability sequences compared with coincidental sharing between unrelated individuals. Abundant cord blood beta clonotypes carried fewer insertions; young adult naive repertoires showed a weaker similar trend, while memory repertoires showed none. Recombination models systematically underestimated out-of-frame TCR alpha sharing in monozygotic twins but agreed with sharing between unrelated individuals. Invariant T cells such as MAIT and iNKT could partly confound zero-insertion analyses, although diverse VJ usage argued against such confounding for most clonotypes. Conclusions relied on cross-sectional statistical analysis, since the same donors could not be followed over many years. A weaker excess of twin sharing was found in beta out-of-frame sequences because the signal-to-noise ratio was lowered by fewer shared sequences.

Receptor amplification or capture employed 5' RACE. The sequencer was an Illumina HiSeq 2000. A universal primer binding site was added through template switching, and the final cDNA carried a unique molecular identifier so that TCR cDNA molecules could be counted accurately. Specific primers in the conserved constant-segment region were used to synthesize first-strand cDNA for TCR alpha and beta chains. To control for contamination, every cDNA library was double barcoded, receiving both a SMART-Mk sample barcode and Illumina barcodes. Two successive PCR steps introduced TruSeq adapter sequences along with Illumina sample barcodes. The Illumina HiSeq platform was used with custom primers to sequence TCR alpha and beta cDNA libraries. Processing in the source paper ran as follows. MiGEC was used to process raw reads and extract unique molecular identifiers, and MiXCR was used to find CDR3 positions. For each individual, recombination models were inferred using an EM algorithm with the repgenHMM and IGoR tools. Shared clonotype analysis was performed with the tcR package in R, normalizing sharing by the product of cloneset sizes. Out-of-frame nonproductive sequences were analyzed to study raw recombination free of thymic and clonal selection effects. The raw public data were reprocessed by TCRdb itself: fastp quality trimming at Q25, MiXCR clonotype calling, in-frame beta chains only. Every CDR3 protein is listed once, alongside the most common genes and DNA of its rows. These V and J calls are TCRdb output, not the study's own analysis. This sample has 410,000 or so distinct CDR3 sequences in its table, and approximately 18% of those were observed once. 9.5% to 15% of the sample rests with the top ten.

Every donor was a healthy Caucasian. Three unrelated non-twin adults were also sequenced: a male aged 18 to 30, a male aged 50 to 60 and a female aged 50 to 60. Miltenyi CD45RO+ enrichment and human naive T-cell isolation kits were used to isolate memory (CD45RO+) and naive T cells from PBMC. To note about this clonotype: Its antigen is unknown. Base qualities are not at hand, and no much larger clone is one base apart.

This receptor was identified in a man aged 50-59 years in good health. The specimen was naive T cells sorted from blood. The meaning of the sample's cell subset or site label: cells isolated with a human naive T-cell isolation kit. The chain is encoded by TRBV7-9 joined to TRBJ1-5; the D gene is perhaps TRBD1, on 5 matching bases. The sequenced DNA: TGTGCCAGCAGCTTAGGGGCGGGCAGGGATCAGCCCCAGCATTTT. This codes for CASSLGAGRDQPQHF.